The present T cell receptor beta chain was sequenced within a study of blood T cells in healthy people across ages (dated by TCRdb to the mid-2010s). Notes on the research overall: In model experiments, template switching captured roughly one uniquely barcoded TCR beta cDNA molecule for every two T cells. Using deep sequencing normalized with unique cDNA molecular identifiers, the study measured how TCR beta repertoire diversity changes with age. The donors were split into four age groups: young (average roughly 15 years), middle-aged (about 40), aged (about 56) and long-lived (approximately 80). Two additional independent replicas of 1 million unique cDNA reads from the same blood draw were analyzed for two donors (one aged 18 to 30 and one aged 80 or older). Beyond this particular receptor, the publication reports: Because donor CMV infection status was unknown, age-related changes in expanded clonotypes were potentially confounded. Total diversity estimates from one million sequenced T cells were considered lower bounds and underestimates. Observed TCR beta diversity correlated strongly with the percentage of naive T cells measured by flow cytometry. Compared with the aged group, more naive CD4+ T cells, fewer expanded clones and increased TCR diversity were shown by the long-lived group, suggesting age selection. Bulk unsorted PBMC profiling prevented conclusive comparison of naive and antigen-experienced compartments. Observed TCR beta diversity per million T cells fell roughly linearly with age, and a significant reduction was already apparent by age around 44.

Library preparation was by 5' RACE. Sequencing used an Illumina HiSeq 2500. A second roughly 6 to 12 cycle PCR used a sample-barcoded 5' primer and a J-beta primer mix. Each TCR beta cDNA molecule received a unique molecular identifier from a template-switch 5' adaptor carrying 12 random nucleotides. At least 2.5 million CDR3-containing paired-end reads were obtained from each sample. All of the RNA was converted into first-strand cDNA using the Mint cDNA synthesis kit, with a TRBC-specific oligonucleotide serving as the primer. All cDNA was treated with uracil-DNA glycosylase and then went through a first 18-cycle PCR with the universal primers M1SS and BC2_uni_R. The paper's data handling went like this. Each sample was normalized by randomly selecting 1 million high-quality reads, each carrying a distinct molecular identifier. Instead of being binned into consensus sequences, reads that shared molecular identifiers were thrown out. MiTCR, run with a Q25 quality threshold and the strictest error-elimination algorithm, handled CDR3 identification, clonotype clustering and error correction. Lower-bound total TCR beta diversity was estimated with a nonparametric unseen species model using Euler transformation. The public reads were quality trimmed at Q25 with fastp and then assembled into clones with MiXCR by TCRdb, keeping productive beta chains. Entries that share a CDR3 protein sequence are merged under the most common genes and DNA. The V and J calls shown here were made by TCRdb, not taken from the authors' results. The sample contains roughly 800,000 distinct CDR3 sequences, more than 20% of them found a single time. In total, the top ten clones hold 9.4% of the sample.

Relative to germline, V is 4 bases shorter and J is 0 bases shorter, with 10 bases between their ends. Taken from cysteine to phenylalanine, the CDR3 has 15 residues. Just CDR3 DNA is preserved here, 45 bases in frame from base 1. Taken from the germline V gene, the CDR1 and CDR2 loops are MDHEN and SYDVKM. The roughly 37 donors, aged about 6 to 95 years, were systemically healthy Caucasian individuals from Russia. Each donor gave 8 to 10 milliliters of peripheral blood, drawn into EDTA-treated Vacutainer tubes. Ficoll-Paque density-gradient centrifugation was used to isolate PBMCs, with at least 7 million obtained per sample. Trizol reagent was used to extract total RNA from PBMCs, with at least 5 micrograms per sample. Naive CD45RAhigh/CD27high T cell percentages were measured by flow cytometry on a PBMC aliquot from every donor. Note on this clonotype: What this receptor recognizes is not known. No much larger clone exists at a distance of one base, and base qualities are not known.

The same sample was also studied in work on T cells of mothers and their children. Looking at the second paper: Nine systemically healthy Caucasian individuals served as donors, namely three mothers together with their six children. cDNA synthesis used all of the extracted RNA, with 1.5 ug of RNA in each 15 ul reaction. In the second PCR, sample barcodes and 2-4 random nucleotides were introduced via the M1S primer. Over 10 million TCR beta CDR3 reads came from each mother, compared with approximately 2.8 million reads from each child. Thymic selection shapes the output of TCR recombination in a similar way in related and unrelated pairs, and inherited differences have a minor effect. Normalized repertoire overlap in related mother-child pairs was always slightly higher than in unrelated mother-child pairs, but the difference was never significant. No persistent microchimeric T cell clones were detected, at a sensitivity of around 97 clones per million clonotypes. The study used deep NGS to compare TCR beta repertoires of mothers and children, seeking features distinguishing related mother-child pairs from unrelated individuals. Mothers averaged roughly 40 +/- 4 years of age and children averaged about 10 +/- 4 years. Libraries were sequenced on Illumina HiSeq 2000 with 100+100 nt paired-end reads after adapter ligation with NEBNext reagents. To avoid cross-contamination, the mother libraries and the child libraries were prepared a month apart and sequenced in separate runs. Between roughly 500,000 and 2,100,000 distinct TCR beta clonotypes were identified per donor. Naive TCR beta clonotypes were estimated from low-frequency clonotypes matched to each donor's FACS-determined naive share, without sorting.

The sequence was obtained from a boy between 10 and 17 years old in good health. The specimen was blood. Here the chain combines TRBV28 and TRBJ2-1, and perhaps TRBD1 as D gene, on 5 matching bases. The DNA sequence is given as TGTGCCAGCAGTTACCACAGGAGCTCCTACAATGAGCAGTTCTTC. Its translation is CASSYHRSSYNEQFF.